Shown below are 5 T cell receptor beta chains from a single sample sequenced in a study of spatial heterogeneity in lung cancer. TCRdb redid the calling of the 5' RACE reads with MiXCR, one entry per CDR3 protein. The sample comprises 7,000 to 8,000 distinct CDR3 sequences, around 7% of which are singletons, and about three quarters rests with the top ten. Time point indicated: sample taken at primary tumor resection. Unsorted tumor, nontumor lung tissue or cryopreserved PBMC supplied the whole RNA. Sample: PBMCs, taken at surgery. Receptor source: a male donor with early-stage non-small cell lung cancer.

This clonotype was counted at least ten times. Since it is a stray read in a library aimed at alpha chains, this beta chain has a size that is not meaningful. The gene calls are TRBV2 and TRBJ1-1; D is undetermined. Germline CDR1 and CDR2: SNHLY and FYNNEI. The CDR3 is 13 amino acids. V shed 5 bases and J shed 1 base, with 8 bases lying between them. CDR3 protein: CASSYEENTEAFF. Here the CDR3 DNA reads TGTGCCAGCAGTTATGAGGAGAACACTGAAGCTTTCTTT.

This clonotype was seen only a few times. Since it is a stray read in a library aimed at alpha chains, this beta chain has a size that is not meaningful. This sequence joins TRBV19 and TRBJ2-3, with a possible D match to TRBD2 (5 bases). Germline V gene data show CDR1 as LNHDA and CDR2 as SQIVND (reference sequence). This CDR3 is 11 amino acids long. V lost 6 bases to trimming and J lost 6 bases, with 7 bases between them. CDR3 sequence reads: CASRLVDTQYF. CDR3 in DNA: TGTGCCAGTAGACTAGTGGATACGCAGTATTTT.

This clonotype showed up many times. This beta chain lies outside the target of a library built for alpha chains; its clone size means little. The genes are TRBV10-3 and TRBJ1-1; D remains unclear. V lost 3 bases and J 7 bases, leaving 15 bases between the germline ends. CDR1 is ENHRY, CDR2 SYGVKD, per germline. CDR3 size: 14 residues. Here the CDR3 reads CAISDPVQRSEAFF. CDR3 coding DNA: TGTGCCATCAGTGACCCCGTGCAGAGAAGTGAAGCTTTCTTT.

This clonotype appeared many times. With the library built for alpha chains, this beta chain is off target and its frequency is not meaningful. V gene TRBV4-1 combines with J gene TRBJ2-5; TRBD1 aligns across 8 bases. V shed 0 bases and J 1 base; nucleotides not matched to a gene: 4. Germline CDR1 reads MGHRA; CDR2 reads YSYEKL. The CDR3 is 16 amino acids. The CDR3 protein is CASSQDSTGAQETQYF. As DNA, the CDR3 is TGCGCCAGCAGCCAAGATTCGACAGGGGCCCAAGAGACCCAGTACTTC.

This clonotype was picked up many times. The library was prepared for alpha chains; this beta chain is a stray read, so its frequency means little. This sequence joins TRBV28 and TRBJ2-3; 8 nucleotides agree with TRBD2. Germline trimming cut 6 bases from V and 0 bases from J; bases unmatched to any gene: 23. The CDR3 sequence is 21 residues long. Germline CDR1 reads MDHEN; CDR2 reads SYDVKM. CDR3 in DNA: TGTGCCAGCAGACCATATCCCTCCCTGCGGCGGCGGGAGGAGAGCACAGATACGCAGTATTTT. Translation gives CASRPYPSLRRREESTDTQYF.